The 9 T cell receptor gamma chains listed next were all sequenced from one sample in a study of intestinal T cells in coeliac disease. LymphoTrack primers amplified TRG sequences from roughly 210 ng of biopsy DNA. TCRdb redid clone calling on the multiplex PCR reads using CATT. The sample includes approximately 1,300 gamma-chain clones, around 40% of them seen just once. Genomic DNA came from ten roughly 5.2-µm formalin-fixed paraffin-embedded scrolls per case. Sequenced sample: a duodenal biopsy. These receptors were taken from a human donor with celiac disease.

Concerning this clone itself: Since a much larger clone is just one base distant, this may be a read error. The chain has TRGV3 and TRGJP2. The CDR3 spans 16 residues. Germline-derived CDR1 and CDR2 are VTNTFY and YDVSTARD (reference sequence). Trimming at V came to 0 bases and at J to 4 bases, leaving 8 bases not matched to a gene. The CDR3 DNA reads TGTGCCACCTGGGACAGGCCGGTACCTAGTGATTGGATCAAGACGTTT. Residues: CATWDRPVPSDWIKTF.

Concerning this clone itself: A much larger clone differs from this one at a single base, so this may be a read error. The sample has other DNA sequences that encode this CDR3 too. The rearrangement uses TRGV2 and TRGJ1 or TRGJ2. Germline CDR1 reads EGSNGY; CDR2 reads YDSYNSKV. This CDR3 has 13 residues. The CDR3 loop is CATWDGLYYKKLF. The CDR3 bases are TGTGCTACCTGGGACGGCCTTTATTATAAGAAACTCTTT.

Comment on this clone: Additional DNA sequences in this sample encode the identical CDR3. This chain joins TRGV2 and TRGJP2. The CDR3 length is 16 residues. Trimming cost V 4 bases and J 2 bases; bases outside gene matches: 10. CDR1 EGSNGY and CDR2 YDSYNSKV come from the germline V gene. In DNA, the CDR3 is TGTGCCACCTGGGATGGGCCGCGGAGTAGTGATTGGATCAAGACGTTT. This sequence encodes CATWDGPRSSDWIKTF.

The chain is built from TRGV10 and TRGJ1 or TRGJ2. TRGV10 is identified as an open reading frame with a role that is uncertain. The CDR3 sequence is 13 residues long. Trimming removed 8 bases from V and 1 base from J; junction bases left unmatched: 6. CDR3 DNA: TGTGCTGCGTGGGATCATAATTATTATAAGAAACTCTTT. It codes for CAAWDHNYYKKLF.

The chain joins TRGV10 to TRGJP1. TRGV10 is annotated as an ORF whose role is uncertain. V lost 11 bases and J lost 9; bases outside the gene matches: 10. The CDR3 is 12 residues long. This CDR3 reads CAAVGIRWFKIF. The CDR3, as DNA: TGTGCTGCGGTGGGGATCCGTTGGTTCAAGATATTT.

About this clone: A much larger clone sits a single nucleotide away, making a read error possible. The rearrangement joins TRGV2 to TRGJ1 or TRGJ2. The ends lost 5 bases at V and 1 base at J; junction bases unmatched: 5. Germline CDR1 reads EGSNGY; CDR2 reads YDSYNSKV. This CDR3 contains 13 residues. In nucleotides, the CDR3 is TGTGCCACCTGGGGCGCAAATTATTATAAGAAACTCTTT. This encodes CATWGANYYKKLF.

The chain joins TRGV8 to TRGJ1 or TRGJ2. Germline V gene lookup returns CDR1 VENAVY and CDR2 YDSYNSRV. The CDR3 sequence is 14 residues long. Losses at the gene ends were 1 base for V and 4 bases for J; bases not matched to a gene: 7. The CDR3 DNA sequence: TGTGCCACCTGGGATAGAGGGGGCTATTATAAGAAACTCTTT. It codes for CATWDRGGYYKKLF.

The chain combines TRGV8 with TRGJ1 or TRGJ2. Germline CDR1 VENAVY, CDR2 YDSYNSRV. The ends lost 12 bases at V and 5 bases at J; junction bases unmatched: 13. The CDR3 spans 12 residues. The CDR3 sequence: CAGGGGDYKKLF. CDR3 DNA: TGTGCCGGAGGGGGGGGGGATTATAAGAAACTCTTT.

In DNA, the CDR3 is TGTGCTGCGTGGGAGTCTCCTGATACCACTGGTTGGTTCAAGATATTT. Translating it yields CAAWESPDTTGWFKIF. The V and J genes are TRGV10 and TRGJP1. TRGV10 is an ORF; its function is uncertain. The junction had 10 bases not matched to a gene; V was cut back by 8 bases and J by 0 bases. The CDR3 sequence is 16 residues long.